What follows describes a single T cell receptor beta chain. Sequencing used immunoSEQ multiplex PCR; TCRdb keeps in-frame clones, though not all of them. The table shows tens of thousands of clones, with 84% occurring only once. Documented time point: pretreatment peripheral blood. The sample belongs to a study of PD-L1 blockade in urothelial cancer. Trimming cost V 7 bases and J 7 bases; bases outside gene matches: 11. The CDR3 has 14 residues. Germline V gene lookup returns CDR1 SNHLY and CDR2 FYNNEI. J is TRBJ1-2 and V is TRBV2, with TRBD1 identical over 8 bases. Specimen: PBMCs, collected around atezolizumab (anti-PD-L1) treatment. The sequence derives from a woman between 65 and 79 years old with urothelial cancer. The CDR3 loop reads CASNRDRMVGGYTF. CDR3 in DNA: TGTGCCAGCAACCGGGACAGGATGGTCGGTGGCTACACCTTC.